The 24 T cell receptor beta chains reported below all come from one sample, sequenced in a study of cytomegalovirus exposure and HLA in healthy donors. The repertoire was sequenced with immunoSEQ multiplex PCR; TCRdb's copy has only in-frame clones and lacks some. The table includes a few hundred thousand clones, approximately 80% detected once. The material sequenced was PBMCs. The receptors here all came from a woman in her twenties or thirties in good health and CMV-seropositive.

The chain links TRBV14 to TRBJ2-7; tentatively, D is TRBD1 (6 bases). Trimming stripped 4 bases from V and 4 bases from J, with 17 bases between. There are 15 residues in the CDR3. Germline V gene lookup returns CDR1 SGHDN and CDR2 FVKESK. CDR3 sequence (DNA): TGTGCCAGCAGCCGAAACAGGGAACACAATTACGAGCAGTACTTC. It codes for CASSRNREHNYEQYF.

The V gene is TRBV7-2, the J gene TRBJ1-2; 9 nucleotides align to TRBD1. Germline trimming cut 5 bases from V and 4 bases from J; bases unmatched to any gene: 8. The germline V gene has CDR1 SGHTA and CDR2 FQGNSA. The CDR3 is 15 residues long. The CDR3 DNA sequence: TGTGCCAGCAGCCCGGGACAGGGCGACCTCTATGGCTACACCTTC. Its translation is CASSPGQGDLYGYTF.

The J gene is TRBJ2-3, the V gene TRBV6-5, with D unresolved. The CDR3 has 15 residues. Germline V CDR1 and CDR2: MNHEY, SVGAGI. V dropped 2 bases and J dropped 2 bases, with 11 bases sitting between them. The CDR3 coding sequence is TGTGCCAGCAGTTACCGGCGTTTGGCCACAGATACGCAGTATTTT. Encoded protein: CASSYRRLATDTQYF.

As concerns this clone: Distinct nucleotide sequences in the sample also encode this CDR3. The chain joins TRBV7-9 to TRBJ1-1, with D perhaps TRBD1 (5 bases). From germline, CDR1 is SEHNR and CDR2 FQNEAQ (reference sequence). This CDR3 region has 13 residues. Trimming took 1 base from V and 5 from J, leaving 8 bases between them. CDR3 amino acids: CASSLDEGTEAFF. DNA for the CDR3: TGTGCCAGCAGCTTAGATGAGGGGACTGAAGCTTTCTTT.

V and J are TRBV25-1 and TRBJ2-3; 7 bases are a match to TRBD2. CDR1 MGHDK and CDR2 SYGVNS come from the germline V gene. V lost 6 bases, J lost 2 bases, and 8 bases stayed unmatched. The CDR3 runs to 15 residues. CDR3 DNA sequence: TGTGCCAGCAGCGCCACTAGCGCGCTCACAGATACGCAGTATTTT. Encoded protein: CASSATSALTDTQYF.

V and J are TRBV7-6 and TRBJ1-2; 12 nucleotides agree with TRBD1. Germline V gives CDR1 SGHVS, CDR2 FNYEAQ. The junction had 5 bases not matched to a gene; V was cut back by 2 bases and J by 4 bases. The CDR3 is 16 amino acids. This chain's CDR3 is CASSLRDRGRAYGYTF. The CDR3, as DNA: TGTGCCAGCAGCTTAAGGGACAGGGGGCGCGCCTATGGCTACACCTTC.

This clone is a singleton in its sample. This chain joins TRBV7-9 and TRBJ1-1, with D unclear. V was pared by 0 bases and J by 6 bases, with 5 bases between. In germline, CDR1 is SEHNR, CDR2 FQNEAQ (reference sequence). The CDR3 covers 12 residues. The DNA of the CDR3 is TGTGCCAGCAGCTTAGCGCGTGCTGAAGCTTTCTTT. It specifies CASSLARAEAFF.

The chain couples TRBV30 to TRBJ1-2; D is unclear. The germline CDR1 and CDR2 sequences are GTSNPN and SVGIG (reference sequence). CDR3 size: 12 residues. The germline V and J ends were trimmed by 3 bases and 4 bases, with 9 bases remaining between them. The DNA for the CDR3 is TGTGCCTGGAGAGGGAACTTCTATGGCTACACCTTC. It yields the protein CAWRGNFYGYTF.

In regard to this clone: The sample has other DNA sequences that encode this CDR3 too. The rearrangement uses TRBV27 and TRBJ2-3; D unclear. In germline, CDR1 is MNHEY, CDR2 SMNVEV (reference sequence). There are 11 residues in the CDR3. Trimming removed 6 bases from V and 2 bases from J, with 3 bases in between. The CDR3 protein is CASRTTDTQYF. The CDR3, as DNA: TGTGCCAGCAGAACCACAGATACGCAGTATTTT.

The rearrangement joins TRBV30 to TRBJ1-4; D not resolved. The V and J ends lost 3 bases and 12 bases respectively, with 11 bases between them. Per germline, CDR1 GTSNPN and CDR2 SVGIG (reference sequence). This CDR3 is 11 amino acids long. The CDR3 nucleotides are TGTGCCTGGAGCGCCTCTACGGAACTGTTTTTT. It yields the protein CAWSASTELFF.

The chain uses TRBV6-4 and TRBJ2-7, with D perhaps given as TRBD1 or TRBD2 (5 bases each). Germline V gene data show CDR1 as MRHNA and CDR2 as SNTAGT. CDR3 length: 16 amino acids. V was clipped by 6 bases and J by 1 base, with 19 bases between them. The DNA for the CDR3 is TGTGCCAGCAGCGGAACCGGGACGCCTGTTTCCTACGAGCAGTACTTC. Amino acids: CASSGTGTPVSYEQYF.

This clone was found a few times. The V gene is TRBV5-6, the J gene TRBJ1-1; no definite D call. V was trimmed by 0 bases and J by 5 bases, leaving 14 bases between them. Germline CDR1 reads SGHDT; CDR2 reads YYEEEE. The CDR3 loop spans 15 amino acids. CDR3 residues: CASSLGFIGQTEAFF. The CDR3 DNA is TGTGCCAGCAGCTTGGGCTTTATAGGGCAAACTGAAGCTTTCTTT.

In this sample, this clone turned up a few times. This chain connects TRBV19 to TRBJ2-1, with D tentatively TRBD2 (5 bases). This CDR3 is built from 14 residues. Trimming removed 5 bases at V and 8 bases at J, with 16 bases between. Germline CDR1 and CDR2: LNHDA and SQIVND (reference sequence). CDR3 coding DNA: TGTGCCAGTAGTTCCCTAGGGTCCGGGGATGAGCAGTTCTTC. Amino acids: CASSSLGSGDEQFF.

The chain carries TRBV2 and TRBJ2-7; a possible D gene is TRBD2 (5 bases). Germline CDR1 is SNHLY and CDR2 is FYNNEI. The CDR3 runs 14 residues. V was trimmed by 8 bases and J by 6 bases, leaving 20 bases between them. The CDR3 DNA follows: TGTGCCAGCTCCCTGATGGAGGAAGGGATCGAGCAGTACTTC. This codes for CASSLMEEGIEQYF.

The chain couples TRBV5-1 to TRBJ2-3; 10 nucleotides line up with TRBD2. There are 13 residues in the CDR3. Germline CDR1 reads SGHRS; CDR2 reads YFSETQ. J lost 10 bases, V lost 0 bases, and 2 bases had no gene match. In DNA, the CDR3 is TGCGCCAGCAGCTTGGCTAGCGGGAGCTCGCAGTATTTT. As protein: CASSLASGSSQYF.

In the case of this clone: The same CDR3 arises from other DNA sequences in this sample as well. The V call is TRBV9, the J call TRBJ2-1; D is unresolved. The CDR3 contains 13 residues. Trimming pared 4 bases from V and 0 bases from J, leaving 5 bases between. Germline CDR1 SGDLS, CDR2 YYNGEE. The CDR3 is CASSPSSYNEQFF. CDR3 DNA: TGTGCCAGCAGCCCGAGCTCCTACAATGAGCAGTTCTTC.

The chain has TRBV11-3 and TRBJ1-2; 7 bases agree with TRBD1. Germline loops: CDR1 SGHNT, CDR2 YENEEA. V was pared by 4 bases and J by 6 bases, with 2 bases of the junction left unmatched. This CDR3 comprises 12 residues. This chain's CDR3 is CASSSTGNGYTF. The DNA of the CDR3 is TGTGCCAGCAGCTCGACAGGGAATGGCTACACCTTC. The full variable domain, rest sourced from reference TRBV11-3 and TRBJ1-2, is EAGVVQSPRYKIIEKKQPVAFWCNPISGHNTLYWYLQNLGQGPELLIRYENEEAVDDSQLPKDRFSAERLKGVDSTLKIQPAELGDSAVYLCASSSTGNGYTFGSGTRLTVV.

This clone was counted a single time. The rearrangement joins TRBV30 to TRBJ1-1; no firm D call. The CDR3 runs 15 residues. Trimming cost V 0 bases and J 1 base, with 12 bases left between them. Per germline, CDR1 GTSNPN and CDR2 SVGIG (reference sequence). The CDR3 loop reads CAWSVADRTNTEAFF. The CDR3 region has the DNA TGTGCCTGGAGTGTGGCAGATCGCACGAACACTGAAGCTTTCTTT.

Note on this clone: Other DNA sequences in the sample encode the same CDR3. This sequence joins TRBV5-1 and TRBJ2-3; unclear D gene. Per the germline V gene, CDR1 is SGHRS and CDR2 is YFSETQ. The germline V and J ends were trimmed by 1 base and 0 bases, with 0 bases remaining between them. CDR3 length equals 12 residues. DNA of the CDR3: TGCGCCAGCAGCTTGAGCACAGATACGCAGTATTTT. Translating it yields CASSLSTDTQYF.

CDR3 protein: CASSPSGSWTDTQYF. The CDR3 nucleotides are TGTGCCAGCTCCCCCAGCGGGAGTTGGACAGATACGCAGTATTTT. The chain combines TRBV18 with TRBJ2-3; 8 nucleotides align to TRBD2. Germline V gene sequence: CDR1 KGHSH, CDR2 LQKENI. The CDR3 sequence is 15 residues long. Trimming cost V 6 bases and J 3 bases; bases outside gene matches: 8.

This clone showed up just a few times. This rearrangement joins TRBV2 to TRBJ2-2; perhaps TRBD1 as D (6 bases). V was pared by 6 bases and J by 4 bases, with 12 bases between. The CDR3 length is 14 residues. Per the germline V gene, CDR1 is SNHLY and CDR2 is FYNNEI. CDR3 in amino acids: CASSRQASTGELFF. The CDR3 DNA follows: TGTGCCAGCAGCAGACAGGCTAGCACCGGGGAGCTGTTTTTT.

V is TRBV27 and J is TRBJ1-2, with D perhaps TRBD1 (6 bases). The V end was cut by 5 bases, the J end by 4 bases, with 17 bases between. Germline V CDR1 and CDR2: MNHEY, SMNVEV (reference sequence). This CDR3 comprises 15 residues. This CDR3 reads CASSPFTGNPYGYTF. CDR3 DNA sequence: TGTGCCAGCAGTCCATTCACAGGGAACCCCTATGGCTACACCTTC.

The chain uses TRBV11-2 and TRBJ2-7; 7 positions match TRBD2. CDR3 size: 16 residues. V shed 8 bases and J 4 bases; nucleotides not matched to a gene: 17. Looked up from germline, CDR1 is SGHAT and CDR2 is FQNNGV. For the CDR3, the DNA is TGTGCCAGCCGACTATGGGAGGGGCAGGGTGGATACGAGCAGTACTTC. Amino acids: CASRLWEGQGGYEQYF.

This clone was detected only a few times. V is TRBV19 and J is TRBJ1-2, with 7 bases matching TRBD1. Germline V gene data show CDR1 as LNHDA and CDR2 as SQIVND (reference sequence). Unmatched junction bases numbered 4, after V lost 4 bases and J lost 2 bases. The CDR3 extends over 14 amino acids. The CDR3 coding sequence is TGTGCCAGTAGTAGGGACAGTAACAACTATGGCTACACCTTC. Protein sequence: CASSRDSNNYGYTF.